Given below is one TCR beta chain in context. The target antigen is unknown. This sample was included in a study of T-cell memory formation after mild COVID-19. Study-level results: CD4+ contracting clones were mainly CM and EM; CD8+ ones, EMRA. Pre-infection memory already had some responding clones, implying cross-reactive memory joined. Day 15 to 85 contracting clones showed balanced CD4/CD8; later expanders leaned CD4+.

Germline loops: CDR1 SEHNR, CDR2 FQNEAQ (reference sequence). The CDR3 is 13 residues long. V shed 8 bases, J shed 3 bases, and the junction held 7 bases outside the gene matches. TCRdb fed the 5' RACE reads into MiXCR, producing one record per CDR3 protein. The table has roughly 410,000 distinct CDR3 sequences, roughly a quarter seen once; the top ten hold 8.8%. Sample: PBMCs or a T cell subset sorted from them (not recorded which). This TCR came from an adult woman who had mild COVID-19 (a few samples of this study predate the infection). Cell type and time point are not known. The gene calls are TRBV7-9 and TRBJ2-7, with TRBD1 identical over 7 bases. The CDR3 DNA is TGTGCCAGCTTACGGACAGGTCACTACGAGCAGTACTTC. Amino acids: CASLRTGHYEQYF.